This T cell receptor beta chain emerged from a study of blood T cell repertoires in COVID-19. Sequenced by immunoSEQ multiplex PCR; TCRdb stores in-frame clones only, minus some. The table lists about 83,000 clones, 65% to 80% of them singletons. The CDR3 consists of 15 residues. Unmatched junction bases numbered 8, after V lost 5 bases and J lost 11 bases. Germline CDR1 is MNHEY and CDR2 is SVGEGT. Sequencing was performed on peripheral blood. The chain uses TRBV6-2 or TRBV6-3 and TRBJ1-6; 11 positions agree with TRBD1. This TCR came from a woman older than 75 with active or convalescent COVID-19. The CDR3 loop reads CASSQTDRGQTPLHF. In nucleotides, the CDR3 is TGTGCCAGCAGTCAAACGGACAGGGGGCAAACACCCCTCCACTTT.